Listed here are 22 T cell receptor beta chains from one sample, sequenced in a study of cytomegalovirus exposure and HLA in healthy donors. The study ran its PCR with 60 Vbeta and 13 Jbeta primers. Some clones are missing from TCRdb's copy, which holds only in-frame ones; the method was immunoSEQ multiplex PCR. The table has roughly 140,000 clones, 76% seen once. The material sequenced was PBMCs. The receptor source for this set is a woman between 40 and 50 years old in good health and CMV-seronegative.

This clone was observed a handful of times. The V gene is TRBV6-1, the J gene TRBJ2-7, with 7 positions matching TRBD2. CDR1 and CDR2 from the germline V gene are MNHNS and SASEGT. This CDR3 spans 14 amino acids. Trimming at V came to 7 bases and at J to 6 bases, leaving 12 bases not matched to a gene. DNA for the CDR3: TGTGCCAGCATGGACTACGGGCGGGGGTTCGAGCAGTACTTC. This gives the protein CASMDYGRGFEQYF.

CDR3 in amino acids: CASSSSTGNEQFF. CDR3 nucleotides: TGTGCCAGCAGCTCTTCAACAGGGAATGAGCAGTTCTTC. This sequence joins TRBV11-2 and TRBJ2-1; maybe TRBD1 (6 bases). The CDR3 runs to 13 residues. Trimming cost V 4 bases and J 7 bases, with 11 bases left between them. Germline assignment: CDR1 SGHAT and CDR2 FQNNGV. Together with reference TRBV11-2 and TRBJ2-1, the CDR3 gives the full variable domain: EAGVAQSPRYKIIEKRQSVAFWCNPISGHATLYWYQQILGQGPKLLIQFQNNGVVDDSQLPKDRFSAERLKGVDSTLKIQPAKLEDSAVYLCASSSSTGNEQFFGPGTRLTVL.

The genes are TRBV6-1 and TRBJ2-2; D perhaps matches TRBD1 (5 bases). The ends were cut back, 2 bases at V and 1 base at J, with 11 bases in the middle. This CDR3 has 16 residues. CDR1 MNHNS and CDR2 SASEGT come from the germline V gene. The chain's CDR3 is CASSEYRGGNTGELFF. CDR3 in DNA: TGTGCCAGCAGTGAATATAGGGGCGGGAACACCGGGGAGCTGTTTTTT.

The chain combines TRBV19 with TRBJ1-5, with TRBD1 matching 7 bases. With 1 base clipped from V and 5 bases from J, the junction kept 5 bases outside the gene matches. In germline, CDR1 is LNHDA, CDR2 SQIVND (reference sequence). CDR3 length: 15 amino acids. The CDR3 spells CASSIGARGYQPQHF. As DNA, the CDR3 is TGTGCCAGTAGTATAGGAGCCAGGGGGTATCAGCCCCAGCATTTT.

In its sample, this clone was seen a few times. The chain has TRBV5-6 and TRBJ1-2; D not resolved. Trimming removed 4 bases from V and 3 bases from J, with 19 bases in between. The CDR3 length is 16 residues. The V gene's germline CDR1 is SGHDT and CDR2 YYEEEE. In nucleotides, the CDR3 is TGTGCCAGCAGCGCCGGCTGGGAGGGAAGTGACTATGGCTACACCTTC. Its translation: CASSAGWEGSDYGYTF.

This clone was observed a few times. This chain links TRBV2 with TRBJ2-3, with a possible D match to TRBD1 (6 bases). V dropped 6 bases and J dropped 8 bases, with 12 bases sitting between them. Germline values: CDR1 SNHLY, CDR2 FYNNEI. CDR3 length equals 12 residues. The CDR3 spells CASSGQQSTQYF. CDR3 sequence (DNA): TGTGCCAGCAGCGGACAGCAAAGTACGCAGTATTTT.

The CDR3 sequence is CASSMGMNTEAFF. The CDR3 nucleotides are TGTGCCAGTAGTATGGGCATGAACACTGAAGCTTTCTTT. J is TRBJ1-1 and V is TRBV19, with unresolved D. V lost 3 bases and J lost 0, with 5 bases in between. The CDR3 has 13 amino acids. From germline, CDR1 is LNHDA and CDR2 SQIVND (reference sequence).

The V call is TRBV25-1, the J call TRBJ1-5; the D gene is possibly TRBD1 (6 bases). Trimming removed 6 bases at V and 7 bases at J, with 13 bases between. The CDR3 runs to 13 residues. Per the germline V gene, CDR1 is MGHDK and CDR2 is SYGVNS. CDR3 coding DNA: TGTGCCAGCAGGGGGGGCGGGGGACAGCCCCAGCATTTT. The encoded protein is CASRGGGGQPQHF. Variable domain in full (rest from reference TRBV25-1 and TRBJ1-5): EADIYQTPRYLVIGTGKKITLECSQTMGHDKMYWYQQDPGMELHLIHYSYGVNSTEKGDLSSESTVSRIRTEHFPLTLESARPSHTSQYLCASRGGGGQPQHFGDGTRLSIL.

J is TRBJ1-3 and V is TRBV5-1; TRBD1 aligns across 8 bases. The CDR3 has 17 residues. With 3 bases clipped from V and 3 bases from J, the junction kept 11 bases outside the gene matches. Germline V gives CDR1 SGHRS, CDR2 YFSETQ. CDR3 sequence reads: CASSSGQGLSFGNTIYF. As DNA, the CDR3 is TGCGCCAGCAGCTCCGGACAGGGATTGAGTTTTGGAAACACCATATATTTT.

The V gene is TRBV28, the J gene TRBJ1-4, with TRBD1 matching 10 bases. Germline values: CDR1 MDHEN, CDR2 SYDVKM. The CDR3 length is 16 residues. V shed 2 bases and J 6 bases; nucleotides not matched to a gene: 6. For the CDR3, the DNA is TGTGCCAGCAGTTTACCGGGACAGGGGTCGGATGAAAAACTGTTTTTT. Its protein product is CASSLPGQGSDEKLFF. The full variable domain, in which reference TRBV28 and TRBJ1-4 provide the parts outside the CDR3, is DVKVTQSSRYLVKRTGEKVFLECVQDMDHENMFWYRQDPGLGLRLIYFSYDVKMKEKGDIPEGYSVSREKKERFSLILESASTNQTSMYLCASSLPGQGSDEKLFFGSGTQLSVL.

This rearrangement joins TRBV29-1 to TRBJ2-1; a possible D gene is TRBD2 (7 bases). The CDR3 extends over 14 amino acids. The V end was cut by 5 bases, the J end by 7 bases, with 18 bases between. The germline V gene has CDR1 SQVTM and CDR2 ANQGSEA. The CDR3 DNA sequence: TGCAGCGTTCGTCGCGAGGGGGGGTTAAATGAGCAGTTCTTC. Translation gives CSVRREGGLNEQFF.

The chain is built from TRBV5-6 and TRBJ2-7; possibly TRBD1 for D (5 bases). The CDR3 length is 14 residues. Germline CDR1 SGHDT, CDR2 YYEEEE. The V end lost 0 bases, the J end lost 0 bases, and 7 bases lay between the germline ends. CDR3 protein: CASSLGGDSYEQYF. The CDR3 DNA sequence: TGTGCCAGCAGCTTGGGGGGCGACTCCTACGAGCAGTACTTC. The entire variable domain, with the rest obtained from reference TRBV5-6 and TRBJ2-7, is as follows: DAGVTQSPTHLIKTRGQQVTLRCSPKSGHDTVSWYQQALGQGPQFIFQYYEEEERQRGNFPDRFSGHQFPNYSSELNVNALLLGDSALYLCASSLGGDSYEQYFGPGTRLTVT.

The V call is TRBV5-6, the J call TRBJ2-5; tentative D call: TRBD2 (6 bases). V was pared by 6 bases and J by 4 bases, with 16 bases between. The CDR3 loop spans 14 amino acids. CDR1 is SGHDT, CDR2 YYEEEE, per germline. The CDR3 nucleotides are TGTGCCAGCATTTGGAGGGGAGGAGGAGAGACCCAGTACTTC. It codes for CASIWRGGGETQYF.

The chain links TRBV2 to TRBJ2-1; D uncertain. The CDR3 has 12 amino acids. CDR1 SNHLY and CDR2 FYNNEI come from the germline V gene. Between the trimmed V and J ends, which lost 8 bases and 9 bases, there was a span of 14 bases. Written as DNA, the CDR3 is TGTGCCAGCGGTTCTAGGTTGGCTGAGCAGTTCTTC. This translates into CASGSRLAEQFF.

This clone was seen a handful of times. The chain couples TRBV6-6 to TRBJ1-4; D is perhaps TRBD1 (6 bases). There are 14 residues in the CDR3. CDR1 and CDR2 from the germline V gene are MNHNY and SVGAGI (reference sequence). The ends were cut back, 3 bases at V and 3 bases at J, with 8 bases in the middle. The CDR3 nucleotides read TGTGCCAGCAGTTATCAGGGGCCTAATGAAAAACTGTTTTTT. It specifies CASSYQGPNEKLFF.

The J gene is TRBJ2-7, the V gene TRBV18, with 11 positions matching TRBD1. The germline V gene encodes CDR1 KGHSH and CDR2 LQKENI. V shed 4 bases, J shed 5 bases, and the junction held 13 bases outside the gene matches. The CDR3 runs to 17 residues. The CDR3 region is CASSQTHSGTGGNEQYF. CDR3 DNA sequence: TGTGCCAGCTCACAAACCCATTCGGGGACAGGGGGTAACGAGCAGTACTTC.

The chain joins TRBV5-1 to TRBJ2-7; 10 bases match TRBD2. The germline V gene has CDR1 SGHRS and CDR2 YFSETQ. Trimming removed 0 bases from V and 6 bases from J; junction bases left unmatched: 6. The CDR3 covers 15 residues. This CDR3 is CASSLGLAGLREQYF. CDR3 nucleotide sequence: TGCGCCAGCAGCTTGGGACTAGCGGGCCTTCGCGAGCAGTACTTC.

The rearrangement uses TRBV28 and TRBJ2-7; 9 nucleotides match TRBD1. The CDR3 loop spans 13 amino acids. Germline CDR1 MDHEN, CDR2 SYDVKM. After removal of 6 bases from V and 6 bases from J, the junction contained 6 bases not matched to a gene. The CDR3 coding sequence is TGTGCCAGCAGAACAACAGGGGGCGGCGAGCAGTACTTC. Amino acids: CASRTTGGGEQYF.

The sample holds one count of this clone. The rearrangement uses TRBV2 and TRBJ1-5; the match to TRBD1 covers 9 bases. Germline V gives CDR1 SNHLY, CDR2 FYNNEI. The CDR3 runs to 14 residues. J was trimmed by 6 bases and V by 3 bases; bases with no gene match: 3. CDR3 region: CASSDTGGFQPQHF. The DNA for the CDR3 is TGTGCCAGCAGTGACACAGGGGGCTTTCAGCCCCAGCATTTT.

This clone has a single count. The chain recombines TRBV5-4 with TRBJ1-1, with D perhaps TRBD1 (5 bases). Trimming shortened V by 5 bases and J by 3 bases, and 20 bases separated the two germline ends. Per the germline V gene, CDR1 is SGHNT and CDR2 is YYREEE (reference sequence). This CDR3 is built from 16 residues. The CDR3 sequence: CASSPVRRAKDTEAFF. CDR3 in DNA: TGTGCCAGCAGTCCGGTCCGCAGGGCGAAAGACACTGAAGCTTTCTTT.

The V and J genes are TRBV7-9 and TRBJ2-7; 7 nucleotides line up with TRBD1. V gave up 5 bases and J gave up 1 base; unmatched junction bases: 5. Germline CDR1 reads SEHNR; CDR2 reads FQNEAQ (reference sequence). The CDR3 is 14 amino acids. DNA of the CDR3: TGTGCCAGCAGCCCGACAGGGTTTTCCTACGAGCAGTACTTC. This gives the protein CASSPTGFSYEQYF.

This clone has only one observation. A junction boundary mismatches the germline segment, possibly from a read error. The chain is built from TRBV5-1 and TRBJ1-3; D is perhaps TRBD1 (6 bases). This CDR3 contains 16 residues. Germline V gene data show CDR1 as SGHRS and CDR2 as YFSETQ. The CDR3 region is CASRVEGGLSGDTIYF. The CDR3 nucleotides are TGCGCCAGCAGAGTGGAAGGGGGTTTAAGTGGAGACACCATATATTTT. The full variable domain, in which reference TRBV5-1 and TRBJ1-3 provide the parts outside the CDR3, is KAGVTQTPRYLIKTRGQQVTLSCSPISGHRSVSWYQQTPGQGLQFLFEYFSETQRNKGNFPGRFSGRQFSNSRSEMNVSTLELGDSALYLCASRVEGGLSGDTIYFGEGSWLTVV.